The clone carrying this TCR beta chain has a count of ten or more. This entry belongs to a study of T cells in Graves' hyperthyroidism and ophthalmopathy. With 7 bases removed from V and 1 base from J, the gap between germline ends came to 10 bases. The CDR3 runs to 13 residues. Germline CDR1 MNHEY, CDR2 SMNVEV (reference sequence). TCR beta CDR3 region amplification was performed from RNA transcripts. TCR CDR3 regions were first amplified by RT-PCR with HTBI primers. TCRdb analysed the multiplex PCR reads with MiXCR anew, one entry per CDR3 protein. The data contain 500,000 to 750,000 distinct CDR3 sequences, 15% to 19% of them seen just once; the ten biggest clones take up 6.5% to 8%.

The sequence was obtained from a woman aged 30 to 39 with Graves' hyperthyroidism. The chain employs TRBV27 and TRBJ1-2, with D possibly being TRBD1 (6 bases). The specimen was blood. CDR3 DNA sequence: TGTGCCAGCACGGACAGAATTAACTATGGCTACACCTTC. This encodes CASTDRINYGYTF.